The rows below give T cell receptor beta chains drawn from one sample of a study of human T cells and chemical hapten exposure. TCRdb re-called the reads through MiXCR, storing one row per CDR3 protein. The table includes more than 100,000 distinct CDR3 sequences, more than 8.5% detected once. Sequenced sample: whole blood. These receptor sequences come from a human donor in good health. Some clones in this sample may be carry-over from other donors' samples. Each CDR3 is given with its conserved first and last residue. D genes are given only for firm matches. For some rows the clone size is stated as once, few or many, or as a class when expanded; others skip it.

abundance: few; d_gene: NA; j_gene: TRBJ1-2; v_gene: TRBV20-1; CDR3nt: TGCAGTGCTAGACGGGGGGCGTGGGGCTACACCTTC; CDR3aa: CSARRGAWGYTF
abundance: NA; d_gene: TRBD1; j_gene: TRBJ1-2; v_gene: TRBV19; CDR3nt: TGTGCCAGTAACCCGGGGGACAGCAGTAACTATGGCTACACCTTC; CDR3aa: CASNPGDSSNYGYTF
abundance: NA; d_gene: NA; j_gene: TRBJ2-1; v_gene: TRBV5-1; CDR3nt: TGCGCCAGCAGCCCCGGAGGGAGCTCCTACAATGAGCAGTTCTTC; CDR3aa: CASSPGGSSYNEQFF
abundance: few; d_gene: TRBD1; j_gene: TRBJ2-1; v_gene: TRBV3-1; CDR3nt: TGTGCCAGCCAGGACAGGGGCCTTCTCAATGAGCAGTTCTTC; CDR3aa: CASQDRGLLNEQFF
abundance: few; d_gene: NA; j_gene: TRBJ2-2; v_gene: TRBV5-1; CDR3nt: TGCGCCAGCAGCTTGGGTTCGGGAGAGGCCGGGGAGCTGTTTTTT; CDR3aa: CASSLGSGEAGELFF
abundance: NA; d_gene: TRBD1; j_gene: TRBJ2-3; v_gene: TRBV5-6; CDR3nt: TGTGCCAGCAGTTCTGACAGGGCGAGAGATACGCAGTATTTT; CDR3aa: CASSSDRARDTQYF
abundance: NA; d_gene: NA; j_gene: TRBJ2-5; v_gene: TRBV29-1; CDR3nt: TGCAGCCCGCACCTGGATTCAGAGACCCAGTACTTC; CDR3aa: CSPHLDSETQYF
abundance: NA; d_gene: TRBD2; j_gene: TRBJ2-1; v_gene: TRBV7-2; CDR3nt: TGTGCCAGCAGCTTATATATACGGGGGGACCCGAGACTAAAACCGAATGAGCAGTTCTTC; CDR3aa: CASSLYIRGDPRLKPNEQFF
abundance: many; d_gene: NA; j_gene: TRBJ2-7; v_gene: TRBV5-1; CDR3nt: TGCGCCAGCAGCTTTTCGGGGACGGGGGACGAGCAGTACTTC; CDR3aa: CASSFSGTGDEQYF
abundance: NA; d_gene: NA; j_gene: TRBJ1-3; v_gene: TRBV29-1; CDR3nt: TGCAGCGTTGAAGAGTCCAGGGCGAACTCTGGAAACACCATATATTTT; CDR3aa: CSVEESRANSGNTIYF
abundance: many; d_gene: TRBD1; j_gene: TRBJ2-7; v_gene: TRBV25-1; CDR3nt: TGTGCCAGCAGTGCGACAGGGTACGAGCAGTACTTC; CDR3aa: CASSATGYEQYF
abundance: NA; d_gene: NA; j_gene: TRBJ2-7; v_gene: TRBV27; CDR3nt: TGTGCCAGCGCGCACAGTGCGTTCCCATCCTACGAGCAGTACTTC; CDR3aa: CASAHSAFPSYEQYF
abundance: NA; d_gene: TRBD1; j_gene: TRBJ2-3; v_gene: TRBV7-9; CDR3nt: TGTGCCAGCAGCCCCGGGACAGGGCCTCCTCCGAGGATCACGCAGTATTTT; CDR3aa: CASSPGTGPPPRITQYF
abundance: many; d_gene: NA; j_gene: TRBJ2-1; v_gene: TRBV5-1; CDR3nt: TGCGCCAGCAGCTTGATGCCCGGCGGGGCGGACAATGAGCAGTTCTTC; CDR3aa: CASSLMPGGADNEQFF
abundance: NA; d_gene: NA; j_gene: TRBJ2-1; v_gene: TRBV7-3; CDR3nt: NA; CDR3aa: CASSPVGQGAADEQIF
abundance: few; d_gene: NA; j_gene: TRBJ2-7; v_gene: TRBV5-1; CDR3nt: TGCGCCAGCAGCACCTTGGCGGGGACTGTCTACGAGCAGTACTTC; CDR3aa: CASSTLAGTVYEQYF
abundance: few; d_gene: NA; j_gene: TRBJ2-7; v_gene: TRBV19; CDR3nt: TGTGCCAGTAGTCCCTCGGATGTGTCCTCCTACGAGCAGTACTTC; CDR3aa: CASSPSDVSSYEQYF
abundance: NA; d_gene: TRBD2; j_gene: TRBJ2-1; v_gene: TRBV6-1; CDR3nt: TGTGCCAGCAGTGGACTAGCGGAAAATTGGGGACACAATGAGCAGTTCTTC; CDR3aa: CASSGLAENWGHNEQFF
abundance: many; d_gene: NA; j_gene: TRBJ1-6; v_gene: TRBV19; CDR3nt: TGTGCCAGTAGTATCGCGGGGGCCTATAATTCACCCCTCCACTTT; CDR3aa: CASSIAGAYNSPLHF
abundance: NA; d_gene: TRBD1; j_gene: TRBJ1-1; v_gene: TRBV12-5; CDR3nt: TGTGCTAGTGGTTTGGTACAGGGGTCACATAACACTGAAGCTTTCTTT; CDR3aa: CASGLVQGSHNTEAFF
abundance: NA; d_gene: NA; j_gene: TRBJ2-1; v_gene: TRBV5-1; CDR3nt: TGCGCCAGCAGCTTGGTGGAGAGCAATGAGCAGTTCTTC; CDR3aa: CASSLVESNEQFF
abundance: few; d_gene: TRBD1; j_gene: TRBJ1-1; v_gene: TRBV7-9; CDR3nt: TGTGCCAGCAGCCTAAGACAGGGATTGAGCACTGAAGCTTTCTTT; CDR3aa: CASSLRQGLSTEAFF
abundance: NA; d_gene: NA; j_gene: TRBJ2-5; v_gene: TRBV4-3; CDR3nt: TGCGCCAGCAGCCAAGACACAGCGCCTCAAGAGACCCAGTACTTC; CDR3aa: CASSQDTAPQETQYF
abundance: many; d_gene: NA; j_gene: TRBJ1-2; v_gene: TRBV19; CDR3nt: TGTGCCAGTAGTAGGGTGGCCCTGGTGGACTATGGCTACACCTTC; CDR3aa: CASSRVALVDYGYTF
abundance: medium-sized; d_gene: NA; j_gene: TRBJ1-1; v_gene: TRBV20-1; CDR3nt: TGCAGTGCTAGAGATCTGGGCAGGGAAAGCACTGAAGCTTTCTTT; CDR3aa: CSARDLGRESTEAFF
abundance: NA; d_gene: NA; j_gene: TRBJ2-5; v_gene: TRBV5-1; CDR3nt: TGCGCCAGCAGCTTGGAAAGGACATCCGGAGAGACCCAGTACTTC; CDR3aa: CASSLERTSGETQYF
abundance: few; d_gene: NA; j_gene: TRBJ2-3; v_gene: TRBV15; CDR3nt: TGTGCCACCAGCAGAGATCGGGCCCTCCCCGCAGGGTTTGCAGATACGCAGTATTTT; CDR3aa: CATSRDRALPAGFADTQYF
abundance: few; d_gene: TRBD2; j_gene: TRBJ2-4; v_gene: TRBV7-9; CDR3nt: TGTGCCAGCAGCTCTCGTAGCGGGAGGGCCAAAAACATTCAGTACTTC; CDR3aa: CASSSRSGRAKNIQYF
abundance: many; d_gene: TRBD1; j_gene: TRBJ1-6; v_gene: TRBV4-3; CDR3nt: TGCGCCAGCAGCCAAGGACAGGGGTGGAATTCACCCCTCCACTTT; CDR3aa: CASSQGQGWNSPLHF
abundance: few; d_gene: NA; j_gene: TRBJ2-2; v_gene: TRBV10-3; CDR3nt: TGTGCCATCAGTACGACCGAGAACACCGGGGAGCTGTTTTTT; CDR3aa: CAISTTENTGELFF
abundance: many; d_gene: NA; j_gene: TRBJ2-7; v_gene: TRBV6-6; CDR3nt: TGTGCCAGCAGTTACTCGACATCCGGAGACGAGCAGTACTTC; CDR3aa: CASSYSTSGDEQYF
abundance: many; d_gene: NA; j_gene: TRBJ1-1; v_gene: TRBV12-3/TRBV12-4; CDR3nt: TGTGCCAGCAGTTTAGCTCGAGAGAACACTGAAGCTTTCTTT; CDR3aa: CASSLARENTEAFF
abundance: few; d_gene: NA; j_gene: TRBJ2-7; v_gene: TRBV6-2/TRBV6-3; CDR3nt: TGTGCCAGCAGACACCGACAGGAGAGCTCCTACGAGCAGTACTTC; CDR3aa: CASRHRQESSYEQYF
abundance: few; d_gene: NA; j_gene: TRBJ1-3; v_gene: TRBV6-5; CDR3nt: TGTGCCAGCAGTAGGGACGGATCCTCTGGAAACACCATATATTTT; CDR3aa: CASSRDGSSGNTIYF
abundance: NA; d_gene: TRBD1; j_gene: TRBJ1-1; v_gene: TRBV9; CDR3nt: TGTGCCAGCAGCGCCCAGGGGGACACTGAAGCTTTCTTT; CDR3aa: CASSAQGDTEAFF
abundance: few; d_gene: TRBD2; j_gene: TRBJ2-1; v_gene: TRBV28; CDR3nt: TGTGCCAGCAGTTCCGGTAGCGGGGGGCCGGGGAATGAGCAGTTCTTC; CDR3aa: CASSSGSGGPGNEQFF
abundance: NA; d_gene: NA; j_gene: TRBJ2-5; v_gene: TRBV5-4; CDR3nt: TGTGCCAGCACCACAGACAGGTTCCAAGAGACCCAGTACTTC; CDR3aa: CASTTDRFQETQYF
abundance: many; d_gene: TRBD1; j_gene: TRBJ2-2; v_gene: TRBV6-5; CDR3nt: TGTGCCAGCAGTTACCGAACATTACCGGGACAGGGGGCCGGGGAGCTGTTTTTT; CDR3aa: CASSYRTLPGQGAGELFF
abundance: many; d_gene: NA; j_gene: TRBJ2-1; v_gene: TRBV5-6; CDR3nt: TGTGCCAGCAGCTCCCCGGGGGACGAGGTCTTC; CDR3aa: CASSSPGDEVF
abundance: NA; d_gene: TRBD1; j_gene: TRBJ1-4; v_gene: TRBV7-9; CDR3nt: TGTGCCAGCAGCGCGGACAGGGGGCGCGAAAAACTGTTTTTT; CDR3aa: CASSADRGREKLFF
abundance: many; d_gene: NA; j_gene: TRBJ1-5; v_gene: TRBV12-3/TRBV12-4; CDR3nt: TGTGCCAGCAGTTTAGCGCTAGGGGGTGGAGGTAATCAGCCCCAGCATTTT; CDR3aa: CASSLALGGGGNQPQHF
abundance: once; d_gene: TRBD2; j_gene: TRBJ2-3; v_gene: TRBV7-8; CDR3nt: TGTGCCAGCAGCCCGGGACTAGCGGGGGCGGTAGATACGCAGTATTTT; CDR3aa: CASSPGLAGAVDTQYF
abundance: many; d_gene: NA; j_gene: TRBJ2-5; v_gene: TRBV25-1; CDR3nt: TGTGCCAGCAGTGAATATACAGGGTTCCCTCAAGCCCAAGAGACCCAGTACTTC; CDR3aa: CASSEYTGFPQAQETQYF
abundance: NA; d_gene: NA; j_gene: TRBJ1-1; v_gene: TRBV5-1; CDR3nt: TGCGCCAGCAGCTTCACTGGATTCCGTGAAGCTTTCTTT; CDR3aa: CASSFTGFREAFF
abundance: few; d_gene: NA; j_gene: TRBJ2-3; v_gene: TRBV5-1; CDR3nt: TGCGCCAGCAGCTTGGCCCCGCAGTCGACGGGCCCCACAGATACGCAGTATTTT; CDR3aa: CASSLAPQSTGPTDTQYF
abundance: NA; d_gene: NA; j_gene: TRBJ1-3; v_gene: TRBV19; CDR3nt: TGTGCCAGTAGTATGATCAGCTCTGGAAACACCATATATTTT; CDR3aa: CASSMISSGNTIYF
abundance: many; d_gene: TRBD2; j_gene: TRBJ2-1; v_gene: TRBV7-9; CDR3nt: TGTGCCAGCAGCTTAGAAAGCGGGGGGGCTGATCGGAGGAAGTTCTTC; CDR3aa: CASSLESGGADRRKFF
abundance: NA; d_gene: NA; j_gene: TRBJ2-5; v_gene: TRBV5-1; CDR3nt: TGCGCCAGCAGCTGGGCGGAGACCCAGTACTTC; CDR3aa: CASSWAETQYF
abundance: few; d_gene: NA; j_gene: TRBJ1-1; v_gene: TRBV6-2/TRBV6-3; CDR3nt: TGTGCCAGCAGTTACCCTTCGGATGGTGCGGCTCCGGGTAACACTGAAGCTTTCTTT; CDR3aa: CASSYPSDGAAPGNTEAFF
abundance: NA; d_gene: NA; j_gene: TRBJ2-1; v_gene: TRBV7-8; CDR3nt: TGTGCCAGCAGCTTATGGGTTAGTGGTGGAAAGGATCGTCGTGAGCAGTTCTTC; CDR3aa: CASSLWVSGGKDRREQFF
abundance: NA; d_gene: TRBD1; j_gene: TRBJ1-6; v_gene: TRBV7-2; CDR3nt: TGTGCCAGCAGCGTCAGGACAGGCAGCTCATTCCTGGGCCTCCACTTT; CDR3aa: CASSVRTGSSFLGLHF
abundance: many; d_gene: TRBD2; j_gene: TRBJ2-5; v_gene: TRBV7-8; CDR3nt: TGTGCCAGCAGCTCCCACCGTAGCGGGGGGGAAGAGACCCAGTACTTC; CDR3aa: CASSSHRSGGEETQYF
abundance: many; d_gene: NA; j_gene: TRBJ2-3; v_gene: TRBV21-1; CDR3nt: TGTGCCAGCAGCAAAGCGCGGGTAGAAGAGCAGGGACCGAGCACAGATACGCAGTATTTT; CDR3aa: CASSKARVEEQGPSTDTQYF